This T cell receptor beta chain was recovered during a study of blood T cell repertoires in COVID-19. The table came from immunoSEQ multiplex PCR; TCRdb's copy has only in-frame clones and leaves some out. The table records some 400,000 clones, around 87% of them present only once. The CDR3 is 15 amino acids. Per germline, CDR1 LNHDA and CDR2 SQIVND (reference sequence). V lost 0 bases, J lost 4 bases, and 5 bases stayed unmatched. The sample taken for sequencing was peripheral blood. The chain uses TRBV19 and TRBJ1-2; 7 nucleotides align to TRBD1. The clonotype comes from a woman in her fifties or sixties with COVID-19, enrolled during active disease. The CDR3 DNA reads as TGTGCCAGTAGTATAGATTCACAGGGGCGCTATGGCTACACCTTC. Translated, it gives CASSIDSQGRYGYTF.